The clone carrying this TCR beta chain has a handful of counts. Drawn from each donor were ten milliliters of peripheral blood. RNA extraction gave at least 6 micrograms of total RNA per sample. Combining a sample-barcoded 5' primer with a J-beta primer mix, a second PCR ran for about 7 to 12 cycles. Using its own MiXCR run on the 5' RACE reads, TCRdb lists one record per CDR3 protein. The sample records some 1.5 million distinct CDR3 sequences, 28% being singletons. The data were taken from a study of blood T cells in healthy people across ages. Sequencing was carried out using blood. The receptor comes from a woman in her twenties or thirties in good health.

CDR3 protein: CASLSSGGSTDTQYF. Here the CDR3 DNA reads TGTGCCAGCCTCTCCTCGGGGGGTAGCACAGATACGCAGTATTTT. The gene calls are TRBV28 and TRBJ2-3; 7 bases align to TRBD2. The CDR3 is 15 residues long. The V gene end was trimmed by 8 bases and the J gene end by 0 bases; junction bases not matched to a gene: 8. Per germline, CDR1 MDHEN and CDR2 SYDVKM.